A selection of T cell receptor beta chains follows, all from one sample in a study of OX40 agonist ivuxolimab in advanced cancers. Sequencing used immunoSEQ multiplex PCR; TCRdb keeps in-frame clones, though not all of them. The sample records about 73,000 clones, 80% to 90% being singletons. This material consisted of CD4+ or CD8+ T cells sorted from blood, taken in a trial of the OX40 agonist ivuxolimab. These receptors originate from an adult with an advanced solid tumor such as melanoma, head and neck, liver or kidney cancer. The CDR3 runs from the conserved cysteine through the conserved F or W. D genes are given only for firm matches. Clone size is not always given. Where it is, it says once, few, many or a class for expanded clones.

>NA|TRBJ2-7|NA|TRBV10-2
TGCGCCAGCATCCAACCTCCGACTGCCTGGACTGATTCCTACGAGCAGTACTTC
CASIQPPTAWTDSYEQYF
>few|TRBJ1-2|NA|TRBV19
TGTGCCAGTAGAACTCCCGGGACATTGGATGGCTACACCTTC
CASRTPGTLDGYTF
>NA|TRBJ2-4|NA|TRBV7-2
TGTGCCAGCAGCTGGATAGGGGGGACTGCAGCAAACATTCAGTACTTC
CASSWIGGTAANIQYF
>NA|TRBJ1-1|TRBD1|TRBV6-6
TGTGCCAGCACCGTGGACAGGGGCGTCACTGAAGCTTTCTTT
CASTVDRGVTEAFF
>NA|TRBJ2-7|NA|TRBV7-9
TGTGCCAGCAGGGGTCCCTACGAGCAGTACTTC
CASRGPYEQYF
>NA|TRBJ1-3|NA|TRBV19
TGTGCCAGTGTAGGAGGAGGCTCTGGAAACACCATATATTTT
CASVGGGSGNTIYF
>NA|TRBJ1-6|NA|TRBV19
TGTGCCAGTAGTAGGGCCAGGTATAATTCACCCCTCCACTTT
CASSRARYNSPLHF
>once|TRBJ2-3|TRBD2|TRBV5-1
TGCGCCAGCAGCTTGCGGGGGGACACAGATACGCAGTATTTT
CASSLRGDTDTQYF
>once|TRBJ2-5|NA|TRBV14
TGTGCCAGCAGCCCAGTCCTGCGTTCGCAAGAGACCCAGTACTTC
CASSPVLRSQETQYF
>NA|TRBJ2-5|NA|TRBV5-1
TGCGCCAGCAGCTTACAGGGTCGCCAAGAGACCCAGTACTTC
CASSLQGRQETQYF
>NA|TRBJ2-7|NA|TRBV14
TGTGCCAGCAGCCCCCGCCGGGACGGCGAGCAGTACTTC
CASSPRRDGEQYF
>few|TRBJ1-2|NA|TRBV7-2
TGTGCCAGCAGCTTAACGGTAAACTATGGCTACACCTTC
CASSLTVNYGYTF
>NA|TRBJ1-2|NA|TRBV18
TGTGCCAGCTCACCACGGGGGACAAACTATGGCTACACCTTC
CASSPRGTNYGYTF
>NA|TRBJ2-5|NA|TRBV6-5
TGTGCCAGCAGTTACTCGGCAACAGGCGGCCAAGAGACCCAGTACTTC
CASSYSATGGQETQYF
>NA|TRBJ2-1|TRBD1|TRBV12-5
TGTGCTAGTGGTTTGGGACAGGGGATGAGGAATGAGCAGTTCTTC
CASGLGQGMRNEQFF
>NA|TRBJ1-1|NA|TRBV11-2
TGTGCCAGCAGCGGGCGACACCTAGGCACTGAAGCTTTCTTT
CASSGRHLGTEAFF
>NA|TRBJ1-2|NA|TRBV29-1
TGCAGCGCCTGGGGAGGCAAAACTTCCTATGGCTACACCTTC
CSAWGGKTSYGYTF
>few|TRBJ1-5|NA|TRBV19
TGTGCCAGTAGTCGCCAATGGGGACAGCCCCAGCATTTT
CASSRQWGQPQHF
>NA|TRBJ1-4|NA|TRBV6-5
TGTGCCAGCAGTTACGACCGAAGGGGTGGGGATGAAAAACTGTTTTTT
CASSYDRRGGDEKLFF
>NA|TRBJ2-1|NA|TRBV7-2
TGTGCCAGCAGCTTAGATGCGGCTAGCAATGAGCAGTTCTTC
CASSLDAASNEQFF
>NA|TRBJ1-1|TRBD1|TRBV19
TGTGCCAGTAGCCACAGGGGTAACACTGAAGCTTTCTTT
CASSHRGNTEAFF
>NA|TRBJ1-2|NA|TRBV4-3
TGCGCCAGCAGCCAAGAGATGTTGGACCCTTTCTATGGCTACACCTTC
CASSQEMLDPFYGYTF
>NA|TRBJ1-5|NA|TRBV19
TGTGCCAGTAGTTCGCGGGACATTCAGTGGCCCCAGCATTTT
CASSSRDIQWPQHF
>NA|TRBJ1-2|NA|TRBV7-2
TGTGCCAGCAGCTTAGGGGGCGGCAGGAACTATGGCTACACCTTC
CASSLGGGRNYGYTF
>NA|TRBJ2-3|TRBD2|TRBV15
TGTGCCACCAGCAGAGGAGGCGGGAGGGCCCGCACAGATACGCAGTATTTT
CATSRGGGRARTDTQYF
>NA|TRBJ2-7|TRBD2|TRBV7-9
TGTGCCAGCAGCCCGGCGACTAGCGGGGCGTCCTACGAGCAGTACTTC
CASSPATSGASYEQYF
>medium-sized|TRBJ2-3|TRBD2|TRBV6-1
TGTGCCAGCACCGAGGTAGCGGGGCGGGATACGCAGTATTTT
CASTEVAGRDTQYF
>NA|TRBJ2-1|TRBD2|TRBV7-2
TGTGCCAGCAGCTTAGTGGGCGGGAGCGGCAATGAGCAGTTCTTC
CASSLVGGSGNEQFF
>NA|TRBJ1-5|TRBD1|TRBV2
TGTGCCAGCAGTGAAGCGCGGAGACAGGGGGCTCGGCAGCCCCAGCATTTT
CASSEARRQGARQPQHF
>NA|TRBJ2-2|NA|TRBV15
TGTGCCACCAGCTCCACCCCGGACACCGGGGAGCTGTTTTTT
CATSSTPDTGELFF
>NA|TRBJ2-3|TRBD2|TRBV5-1
TGCGCCAGCTGTTGGACTAGCGGGGGGGCCAGAGATACGCAGTATTTT
CASCWTSGGARDTQYF
>NA|TRBJ1-5|NA|TRBV7-2
TGTGCCAGCAGCTTTTTTACACTTAATCAGCCCCAGCATTTT
CASSFFTLNQPQHF
>NA|TRBJ2-1|NA|TRBV4-3
TGCGCCAGCAGCCAAGCGATGCGGAGGAGCTCCTACAATGAGCAGTTCTTC
CASSQAMRRSSYNEQFF
>NA|TRBJ2-1|TRBD1|TRBV6-5
TGTGCCAGCAGTTCCCTGGACAGGAATGAGCAGTTCTTC
CASSSLDRNEQFF
>NA|TRBJ1-4|NA|TRBV29-1
TGCAGCGTTGTTTTATCGGAAAAACTGTTTTTT
CSVVLSEKLFF
>NA|TRBJ2-1|NA|TRBV11-2
TGTGCCAGCAGCGCCGGACAGAACAATGAGCAGTTCTTC
CASSAGQNNEQFF
>NA|TRBJ2-7|NA|TRBV14
TGTGCCAGCAGCCAAGACCGGACAGGACTAAGACGGGACGAGCAGTACTTC
CASSQDRTGLRRDEQYF
>NA|TRBJ1-4|TRBD1|TRBV5-1
TGCGCCAGCAGCTTTTCAGGGGGAGATGAAAAACTGTTTTTT
CASSFSGGDEKLFF
>NA|TRBJ1-2|NA|TRBV28
TGTGCCAGCAGACCCGACAGCGTATATGGCTACACCTTC
CASRPDSVYGYTF
>few|TRBJ2-7|NA|TRBV7-2
TGTGCCAGCAGCTTACTACAGACCTACGAGCAGTACTTC
CASSLLQTYEQYF
>NA|TRBJ2-7|NA|TRBV29-1
TGCAGCGTGAGGTTCCCCGGAGGTCCGGGGGAGCAGTACTTC
CSVRFPGGPGEQYF
>NA|TRBJ2-7|NA|TRBV29-1
TGCAGCGCCCGACGACAGGAGCCTCCCTACGAGCAGTACTTC
CSARRQEPPYEQYF
>NA|TRBJ2-5|NA|TRBV6-5
TGTGCCAGCGCTCGGGGAGAGACCCAGTACTTC
CASARGETQYF
>NA|TRBJ2-1|NA|TRBV7-3
TGTGCCAGCAGCTTAAGGGGTAGCGATGAGCAGTTCTTC
CASSLRGSDEQFF
>NA|TRBJ2-1|TRBD2|TRBV6-4
TGTGCCAGCAGTCGCCAGGGGCTAGCGGGAAATGAGCAGTTCTTC
CASSRQGLAGNEQFF
>NA|TRBJ1-4|NA|TRBV18
TGTGCCAGCTCACCACGGGGGTCTGGTGAAAAACTGTTTTTT
CASSPRGSGEKLFF
>NA|TRBJ1-1|TRBD1|TRBV18
TGTGCCAGCTCACCCGGGACAGGAACTGAAGCTTTCTTT
CASSPGTGTEAFF
>NA|TRBJ2-2|NA|TRBV30
TGTGCCTGGAGGGGAGAGAACACCGGGGAGCTGTTTTTT
CAWRGENTGELFF
>NA|TRBJ2-7|NA|TRBV7-8
TGTGCCAGCAGCTCAGACTTCTCCTACGAGCAGTACTTC
CASSSDFSYEQYF
>once|TRBJ2-5|NA|TRBV4-3
TGCGCCAGCAGCCAAGATTTAGGGGGGTCGACCCAGTACTTC
CASSQDLGGSTQYF
>NA|TRBJ2-4|NA|TRBV18
TGTGCCAGCTCACCTTCTGACAAAAACATTCAGTACTTC
CASSPSDKNIQYF
>once|TRBJ2-7|NA|TRBV5-1
TGCGCCAGCAGCTCTTCGGTCGCAGGAGGGCACGAGCAGTACTTC
CASSSSVAGGHEQYF
>NA|TRBJ2-5|NA|TRBV10-3
TGTGCCATCAGTGAGGTCCTGGGAGAGACCCAGTACTTC
CAISEVLGETQYF
>NA|TRBJ2-1|NA|TRBV7-8
TGTGCCAGCAGCTCCCGCCGGGGTGGCAATGAGCAGTTCTTC
CASSSRRGGNEQFF
>NA|TRBJ1-6|NA|TRBV6-6
TGTGCCAGCAGTTACGAGGGTCCCCAGGGGTCACCCCTCCACTTT
CASSYEGPQGSPLHF
>once|TRBJ1-2|NA|TRBV23-1
TGCGCCAGCAGTCATTTTACAGGATCTGTAGGCTATGGCTACACCTTC
CASSHFTGSVGYGYTF
>NA|TRBJ1-4|NA|TRBV7-2
TGCGCCAGCAGCCGAGGGGGAAGTAATGAAAAACTGTTTTTT
CASSRGGSNEKLFF
>NA|TRBJ1-1|TRBD1|TRBV7-2
TGTGCCAGCAGCTCGGGGACAGCCTTGAACACTGAAGCTTTCTTT
CASSSGTALNTEAFF
>NA|TRBJ2-7|NA|TRBV14
TGTGCCAGCAGCCAGACAGTAACCTACGAGCAGTACTTC
CASSQTVTYEQYF
>once|TRBJ1-2|TRBD1|TRBV5-1
TGCGCCAGCAGCTCAACCGGGACAGGGCTCTATGGCTACACCTTC
CASSSTGTGLYGYTF